One sample yielded the 16 T cell receptor beta chains listed below, sequenced in a study of cytomegalovirus exposure and HLA in healthy donors. PCR involved 60 Vbeta and 13 Jbeta primers. Some clones are missing from TCRdb's copy, which holds only in-frame ones; the method was immunoSEQ multiplex PCR. The repertoire consists of some 99,000 clones, with about 80% occurring once and the leading ten covering roughly 8%. Sequencing was carried out using PBMCs. The receptors were gathered from a woman aged 50 to 60 in good health and CMV-seropositive.

This clone has a single count. The chain uses TRBV7-2 and TRBJ2-1, with 9 nucleotides matching TRBD1. Germline V lookup: CDR1 SGHTA, CDR2 FQGNSA. The CDR3 sequence is 16 residues long. With V trimmed by 5 bases and J by 4 bases, 9 bases remained unmatched. The CDR3 region is CASSSRDRVGYNEQFF. The DNA of the CDR3 is TGTGCCAGCAGCAGCCGGGACAGGGTGGGTTACAATGAGCAGTTCTTC.

This chain uses TRBV9 with TRBJ1-1, with 7 nucleotides matching TRBD1. J lost 5 bases, V lost 0 bases, and 7 bases had no gene match. The CDR3 runs 15 residues. CDR1 is SGDLS and CDR2 is YYNGEE in the germline V gene. CDR3 amino acids: CASSVEPGGITEAFF. The CDR3 DNA is TGTGCCAGCAGCGTAGAGCCAGGGGGAATTACTGAAGCTTTCTTT.

This clone showed up just once. The chain carries TRBV5-6 and TRBJ2-5; D perhaps matches TRBD1 (5 bases). The tail of the sequence fits TRBJ2-7 better, so the J call may be wrong. This CDR3 is built from 15 residues. Germline loops: CDR1 SGHDT, CDR2 YYEEEE. CDR3 loop: CASSVRGRTPGEQYF. DNA for the CDR3: TGTGCCAGCAGCGTTAGGGGCAGGACCCCCGGCGAGCAGTACTTC.

Regarding this clone: Other nucleotide sequences in the sample specify the same CDR3. The genes are TRBV6-6 and TRBJ2-5, with a tentative D call TRBD1 (5 bases). The CDR3 covers 12 residues. The germline CDR1 and CDR2 sequences are MNHNY and SVGAGI (reference sequence). Trimming left V 6 bases short and J 0 bases short, with 5 bases between. The CDR3 spells CASSRDQETQYF. CDR3 DNA: TGTGCCAGCAGCAGGGACCAAGAGACCCAGTACTTC.

This clone has only a few counts. The chain recombines TRBV7-2 with TRBJ1-1, with D perhaps matching TRBD1 (5 bases). CDR1 is SGHTA, CDR2 FQGNSA, per germline. V dropped 6 bases and J dropped 1 base, with 15 bases sitting between them. The CDR3 is 15 residues long. CDR3 amino acids: CASRYDSLGNTEAFF. The CDR3 DNA sequence: TGTGCCAGCAGGTATGACAGTCTAGGGAACACTGAAGCTTTCTTT.

The rearrangement joins TRBV10-2 to TRBJ2-1, with 15 bases aligning to TRBD2. CDR1 is WSHSY, CDR2 SAAADI, per germline. The CDR3 covers 17 residues. J lost 4 bases, V lost 6 bases, and 7 bases had no gene match. The CDR3 spells CASSLGGLAGGYNEQFF. The CDR3 DNA follows: TGCGCCAGCAGCCTAGGGGGACTAGCGGGGGGTTACAATGAGCAGTTCTTC.

Remarks on this clone: Germline is not matched at one junction end, which may reflect a read error. V usage is TRBV5-6 and J usage is TRBJ2-6; a possible D gene is TRBD2 (6 bases). The CDR3 totals 17 residues. The germline gives CDR1 SGHDT, CDR2 YYEEEE. The CDR3 sequence: CASNLWRATSGANGLTF. The CDR3 nucleotides read TGTGCCAGCAACTTATGGAGGGCTACATCTGGGGCCAACGGCCTGACTTTC.

This rearrangement joins TRBV19 to TRBJ1-5, with D hard to call. Deletions cut 10 bases from V and 9 bases from J, with 19 bases between. CDR1 is LNHDA, CDR2 SQIVND, per germline (reference sequence). The CDR3 is 13 amino acids. CDR3 amino acids: CATRWRDSGPQHF. The CDR3 nucleotides are TGTGCCACCCGATGGAGGGATAGTGGGCCCCAGCATTTT.

The chain employs TRBV9 and TRBJ2-7, with 12 nucleotides matching TRBD2. V dropped 0 bases and J dropped 3; count of bases not matched to a gene: 4. CDR1 and CDR2 (germline): SGDLS, YYNGEE. The CDR3 runs to 16 residues. CDR3 sequence reads: CASSVAGTSGFYEQYF. In DNA form, the CDR3 reads TGTGCCAGCAGCGTAGCCGGGACTAGCGGGTTCTACGAGCAGTACTTC.

Only a few counts were recorded for this clone. The V gene is TRBV7-2, the J gene TRBJ2-5, with TRBD1 as a possible D gene (6 bases). V was clipped by 3 bases and J by 5 bases, with 10 bases between them. From germline, CDR1 is SGHTA and CDR2 FQGNSA. The CDR3 extends over 13 amino acids. The CDR3 is CASSFRGTETQYF. In nucleotides, the CDR3 is TGTGCCAGCAGCTTCAGGGGTACGGAGACCCAGTACTTC.

The chain combines TRBV29-1 with TRBJ2-1, with 11 bases fitting TRBD2. Per the germline V gene, CDR1 is SQVTM and CDR2 is ANQGSEA. The CDR3 is made up of 13 amino acids. With 6 bases clipped from V and 4 bases from J, the junction kept 2 bases outside the gene matches. CDR3 DNA sequence: TGCAGCGTGGGGACTAGCGGTTACAATGAGCAGTTCTTC. As protein: CSVGTSGYNEQFF.

V and J are TRBV10-3 and TRBJ2-3; TRBD1 matches at 8 bases. This CDR3 region has 13 residues. V was pared by 6 bases and J by 7 bases, with 6 bases of the junction left unmatched. Germline V gives CDR1 ENHRY, CDR2 SYGVKD. The CDR3 region has the DNA TGTGCCATCAGCCTGGACAGGGAAAATACGCAGTATTTT. This translates into CAISLDRENTQYF.

The chain combines TRBV7-9 with TRBJ2-3; 7 positions agree with TRBD1. Germline V gene sequence: CDR1 SEHNR, CDR2 FQNEAQ (reference sequence). The CDR3 is 18 residues long. V trimming: 0 bases; J trimming: 6 bases; junction bases outside the gene matches: 15. CDR3: CASSLAGDGQAAYDTQYF. For the CDR3, the DNA is TGTGCCAGCAGCTTAGCGGGGGACGGACAGGCCGCTTACGATACGCAGTATTTT.

The chain has TRBV19 and TRBJ2-6; TRBD1 aligns across 7 bases. This CDR3 comprises 20 residues. Germline V CDR1 and CDR2: LNHDA, SQIVND (reference sequence). The V segment lost 1 base and the J segment 0 bases; nucleotides outside the gene matches: 12. In DNA, the CDR3 is TGTGCCAGTAGTATAGGGGGGCCGGGACAGAGTAGCTCTGGGGCCAACGTCCTGACTTTC. This gives the protein CASSIGGPGQSSSGANVLTF. Full variable domain (missing parts from reference TRBV19 and TRBJ2-6): DGGITQSPKYLFRKEGQNVTLSCEQNLNHDAMYWYRQDPGQGLRLIYYSQIVNDFQKGDIAEGYSVSREKKESFPLTVTSAQKNPTAFYLCASSIGGPGQSSSGANVLTFGAGSRLTVL.

This chain links TRBV5-8 with TRBJ1-1; TRBD1 aligns across 7 bases. Germline trimming cut 4 bases from V and 7 bases from J; bases unmatched to any gene: 16. Germline V gene lookup returns CDR1 SGHTS and CDR2 YDEGEE. This CDR3 is built from 16 residues. CDR3 protein: CASSPGTVKWNGEAFF. The DNA for the CDR3 is TGTGCCAGCAGCCCCGGGACAGTTAAGTGGAACGGTGAAGCTTTCTTT.

As regards this clone: This sample includes further DNA sequences coding for the same CDR3. The genes are TRBV7-9 and TRBJ1-1, with 9 bases aligning to TRBD1. The germline V gene encodes CDR1 SEHNR and CDR2 FQNEAQ (reference sequence). This CDR3 spans 14 amino acids. V shed 5 bases and J 1 base; nucleotides not matched to a gene: 2. CDR3 region: CASSPQGANTEAFF. CDR3 nucleotides: TGTGCCAGCAGCCCACAGGGGGCGAACACTGAAGCTTTCTTT.